Below, 20 T cell receptor beta chains from the same sample are listed, as sequenced in a study of blood T cell repertoires in COVID-19. Profiling relied on immunoSEQ multiplex PCR, and the TCRdb table lists in-frame clones only, not all of them. The sample yields about 300,000 clones, around 89% seen once. The sequenced material came from peripheral blood. The receptors derive from a man between 18 and 35 years old who had recovered from COVID-19.

The chain couples TRBV28 to TRBJ1-2; D gene unclear. The germline V and J ends were trimmed by 2 bases and 6 bases, with 13 bases remaining between them. Looked up from germline, CDR1 is MDHEN and CDR2 is SYDVKM. CDR3 length equals 14 residues. DNA of the CDR3: TGTGCCAGCAGTTTAACCTCCTCTAATCATGGCTACACCTTC. Residues: CASSLTSSNHGYTF.

The chain uses TRBV7-3 and TRBJ2-2; D unclear. CDR3 length: 14 amino acids. The V and J ends lost 3 bases and 2 bases respectively, with 7 bases between them. Germline loops: CDR1 SGHTA, CDR2 FQGTGA. The CDR3 loop reads CASSFGSNTGELFF. CDR3 nucleotides: TGTGCCAGCAGCTTCGGGTCTAACACCGGGGAGCTGTTTTTT.

The CDR3 bases are TGTGCCAGCAGCAAAGCCGCGGGGACAGGACCTGAGAGGGGTCGAAACACCATATATTTT. Amino acids: CASSKAAGTGPERGRNTIYF. The chain employs TRBV21-1 and TRBJ1-3; the D call TRBD1 from the table was never checked on the DNA. TRBV21-1 is marked as a pseudogene. This CDR3 is built from 20 residues.

This rearrangement joins TRBV25-1 to TRBJ2-3; TRBD2 matches at 8 bases. CDR3 size: 16 residues. The germline gives CDR1 MGHDK, CDR2 SYGVNS. V lost 10 bases to trimming and J lost 4 bases; unmatched junction nucleotides: 16. CDR3 amino acids: CATPEGGSGNSDTQYF. CDR3 in DNA: TGTGCCACCCCCGAAGGTGGTAGCGGGAACTCAGATACGCAGTATTTT.

The chain links TRBV4-1 to TRBJ1-2, with D maybe TRBD1 (6 bases). The V gene's germline CDR1 is MGHRA and CDR2 YSYEKL. The CDR3 has 15 amino acids. Trimming removed 4 bases from V and 3 bases from J, with 15 bases in between. This chain's CDR3 is CASSPRTAGDYGYTF. The DNA of the CDR3 is TGCGCCAGCAGCCCGCGGACAGCCGGGGACTATGGCTACACCTTC.

The chain employs TRBV5-4 and TRBJ2-7, with D tentatively TRBD2 (5 bases). The CDR3 has 13 amino acids. Looked up from germline, CDR1 is SGHNT and CDR2 is YYREEE (reference sequence). Trimming shortened V by 4 bases and J by 7 bases, and 15 bases separated the two germline ends. The CDR3 protein is CASSRETVGEQYF. The DNA of the CDR3 is TGTGCCAGCAGCAGGGAGACGGTGGGGGAGCAGTACTTC.

This chain links TRBV30 with TRBJ1-1; 8 bases agree with TRBD1. Germline lookup yields CDR1 GTSNPN and CDR2 SVGIG (reference sequence). V shed 1 base and J 4 bases; nucleotides not matched to a gene: 8. The CDR3 covers 15 residues. The CDR3 nucleotides are TGTGCCTGGAGTGACTCAGGGGGCTGGTTCACTGAAGCTTTCTTT. This gives the protein CAWSDSGGWFTEAFF.

This chain joins TRBV7-9 and TRBJ2-1; 11 nucleotides align to TRBD2. J was trimmed by 1 base and V by 5 bases; bases with no gene match: 4. The germline gives CDR1 SEHNR, CDR2 FQNEAQ (reference sequence). The CDR3 has 16 residues. CDR3 DNA sequence: TGTGCCAGCAGCCCCGGACTAGCGGGTTCCTACAATGAGCAGTTCTTC. Amino acid sequence: CASSPGLAGSYNEQFF. Complete variable domain (other parts from reference TRBV7-9 and TRBJ2-1): DTGVSQNPRHKITKRGQNVTFRCDPISEHNRLYWYRQTLGQGPEFLTYFQNEAQLEKSRLLSDRFSAERPKGSFSTLEIQRTEQGDSAMYLCASSPGLAGSYNEQFFGPGTRLTVL.

This clone was observed once. The CDR3, as DNA: TGTGCCAGCAGTTGGGGACAGGGGGGTAGGGAGCAGTACTTC. This codes for CASSWGQGGREQYF. V usage is TRBV2 and J usage is TRBJ2-7, with 11 bases fitting TRBD1. CDR1 is SNHLY, CDR2 FYNNEI, per germline. The CDR3 spans 14 residues. The ends lost 5 bases at V and 7 bases at J; junction bases unmatched: 7. Drawing the rest from reference TRBV2 and TRBJ2-7, the complete variable domain is EPEVTQTPSHQVTQMGQEVILRCVPISNHLYFYWYRQILGQKVEFLVSFYNNEISEKSEIFDDQFSVERPDGSNFTLKIRSTKLEDSAMYFCASSWGQGGREQYFGPGTRLTVT.

The chain has TRBV10-3 and TRBJ2-7, with D perhaps TRBD2 (5 bases). Germline-derived CDR1 and CDR2 are ENHRY and SYGVKD. Trimming stripped 5 bases from V and 3 bases from J, with 20 bases between. The CDR3 consists of 16 residues. The CDR3: CAISKGGGTALYEQYF. DNA for the CDR3: TGTGCCATCAGTAAAGGAGGTGGCACAGCCCTCTACGAGCAGTACTTC.

The chain employs TRBV3-1 (or the pseudogene TRBV3-2) and TRBJ2-1, with D perhaps TRBD1 (5 bases). The CDR3 length is 12 residues. Looked up from germline, CDR1 is LGHDT and CDR2 is YNNKEL (reference sequence). V was trimmed by 3 bases and J by 11 bases, leaving 11 bases between them. The CDR3, as DNA: TGTGCCAGCAGCCAGAGGCAGGGAAAGCAGTTCTTC. Its protein product is CASSQRQGKQFF.

This chain uses TRBV7-2 with TRBJ1-6; D unclear. Trimming removed 4 bases from V and 8 bases from J, with 12 bases in between. CDR1 and CDR2 from the germline V gene are SGHTA and FQGNSA. The CDR3 sequence is 14 residues long. The CDR3 nucleotides are TGTGCCAGCAGCTACGGGTGGTTGGATTCACCCCTCCACTTT. Residues: CASSYGWLDSPLHF. Looking up the rest from reference TRBV7-2 and TRBJ1-6 gives the full variable domain: GAGVSQSPSNKVTEKGKDVELRCDPISGHTALYWYRQSLGQGLEFLIYFQGNSAPDKSGLPSDRFSAERTGGSVSTLTIQRTQQEDSAVYLCASSYGWLDSPLHFGNGTRLTVT.

Of note for this clone: The sample carries other DNA sequences with the same CDR3. The chain has TRBV7-9 and TRBJ1-3; no definite D call. V shed 8 bases and J shed 0 bases, with 11 bases lying between them. The CDR3 has 14 amino acids. Germline loops: CDR1 SEHNR, CDR2 FQNEAQ (reference sequence). CDR3 region: CASSGRDSGNTIYF. The CDR3 bases are TGTGCCAGCTCTGGGAGGGACTCTGGAAACACCATATATTTT. The full variable domain, with the rest looked up from reference TRBV7-9 and TRBJ1-3, is DTGVSQNPRHKITKRGQNVTFRCDPISEHNRLYWYRQTLGQGPEFLTYFQNEAQLEKSRLLSDRFSAERPKGSFSTLEIQRTEQGDSAMYLCASSGRDSGNTIYFGEGSWLTVV.

The chain employs TRBV27 and TRBJ2-1, with TRBD2 identical over 7 bases. Trimming removed 2 bases from V and 3 bases from J; junction bases left unmatched: 7. This CDR3 is 16 amino acids long. The germline gives CDR1 MNHEY, CDR2 SMNVEV (reference sequence). CDR3 DNA: TGTGCCAGCAGTTTACTTGGGGAGGGTCTCTACAATGAGCAGTTCTTC. Amino acids: CASSLLGEGLYNEQFF.

The chain has TRBV28 and TRBJ2-5, with TRBD1 identical over 8 bases. The V segment lost 6 bases and the J segment 4 bases; nucleotides outside the gene matches: 10. CDR3 size: 15 residues. CDR1 and CDR2 (germline): MDHEN, SYDVKM. CDR3 nucleotides: TGTGCCAGCAGGGGACACGGGACAGGCTTAGAGACCCAGTACTTC. It specifies CASRGHGTGLETQYF.

The CDR3: CASSPTGTNEQFF. The CDR3, as DNA: TGCGCCAGCAGCCCGACAGGGACCAATGAGCAGTTCTTC. The chain combines TRBV5-1 with TRBJ2-1; 7 bases match TRBD1. After removal of 4 bases from V and 6 bases from J, the junction contained 4 bases not matched to a gene. This CDR3 has 13 residues. Germline V gives CDR1 SGHRS, CDR2 YFSETQ.

This sequence joins TRBV12-3 or TRBV12-4 and TRBJ1-3; no clear D. The CDR3 is made up of 13 amino acids. Trimming cost V 7 bases and J 2 bases, with 9 bases left between them. This chain's CDR3 is CASIQATGNTIYF. CDR3 DNA sequence: TGTGCCAGCATCCAGGCCACTGGAAACACCATATATTTT.

The V and J genes are TRBV5-1 and TRBJ2-5; the match to TRBD1 covers 8 bases. Looked up from germline, CDR1 is SGHRS and CDR2 is YFSETQ. The CDR3 length is 14 residues. V was pared by 4 bases and J by 4 bases, with 6 bases of the junction left unmatched. The CDR3: CASSPDRVAETQYF. CDR3 sequence (DNA): TGCGCCAGCAGCCCGGACAGGGTTGCAGAGACCCAGTACTTC.

V is TRBV10-3 and J is TRBJ2-7; D remains ambiguous. The V and J ends lost 7 bases and 0 bases respectively, with 13 bases between them. Germline V gene sequence: CDR1 ENHRY, CDR2 SYGVKD. The CDR3 loop spans 14 amino acids. The CDR3 loop reads CAINQKTASYEQYF. In nucleotides, the CDR3 is TGTGCCATCAATCAGAAAACAGCCTCCTACGAGCAGTACTTC.

This rearrangement joins TRBV15 to TRBJ1-6, with 9 bases identical to TRBD1. The CDR3 is made up of 16 amino acids. The trim removed 8 bases at V and 6 bases at J, leaving 11 bases unmatched. From germline, CDR1 is LNHNV and CDR2 YYDKDF (reference sequence). The CDR3 reads CATRGVPGQGNSPLHF. DNA for the CDR3: TGTGCCACCCGCGGTGTCCCGGGACAGGGTAATTCACCCCTCCACTTT. Combining the CDR3 with reference TRBV15 and TRBJ1-6 gives the whole variable domain DAMVIQNPRYQVTQFGKPVTLSCSQTLNHNVMYWYQQKSSQAPKLLFHYYDKDFNNEADTPDNFQSRRPNTSFCFLDIRSPGLGDTAMYLCATRGVPGQGNSPLHFGNGTRLTVT.